This TCR beta chain was obtained from a study of T cells in Graves' hyperthyroidism and ophthalmopathy. The V end lost 7 bases, the J end lost 3 bases, and 9 bases lay between the germline ends. The CDR3 is 12 residues long. In germline, CDR1 is MNHNS, CDR2 SASEGT. In its sample, this clonotype was seen many times. The antigen is not known. Study-level findings and limits: Blood held most thyroid clonotypes expanded above 0.001 frequency.

Template material for amplifying TCR beta CDR3 regions consisted of RNA transcripts. Initially, a first-round RT-PCR of the TCR CDR3 employed the HTBI primer set. TCRdb processed the multiplex PCR reads anew with MiXCR; each CDR3 protein has one entry. Among some 250,000 distinct CDR3 sequences listed, about 14% were seen once. Sequenced input: blood. The source is a middle-aged woman with Graves' hyperthyroidism that later progressed to Graves' ophthalmopathy. V gene TRBV6-1 combines with J gene TRBJ1-1; D remains ambiguous. CDR3 residues: CASTFGYTEAFF. CDR3 nucleotide sequence: TGTGCCAGCACCTTCGGGTACACTGAAGCTTTCTTT.